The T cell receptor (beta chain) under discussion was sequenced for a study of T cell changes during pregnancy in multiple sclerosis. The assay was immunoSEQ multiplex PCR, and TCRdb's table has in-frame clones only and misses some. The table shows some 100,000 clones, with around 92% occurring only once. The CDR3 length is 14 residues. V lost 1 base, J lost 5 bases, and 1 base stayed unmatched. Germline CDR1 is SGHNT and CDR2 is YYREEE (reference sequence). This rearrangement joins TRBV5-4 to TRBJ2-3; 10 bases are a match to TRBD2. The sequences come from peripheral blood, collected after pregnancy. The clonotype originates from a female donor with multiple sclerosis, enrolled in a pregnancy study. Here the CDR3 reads CASSLRLAGDTQYF. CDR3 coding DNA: TGTGCCAGCAGCTTGCGACTAGCGGGAGATACGCAGTATTTT.